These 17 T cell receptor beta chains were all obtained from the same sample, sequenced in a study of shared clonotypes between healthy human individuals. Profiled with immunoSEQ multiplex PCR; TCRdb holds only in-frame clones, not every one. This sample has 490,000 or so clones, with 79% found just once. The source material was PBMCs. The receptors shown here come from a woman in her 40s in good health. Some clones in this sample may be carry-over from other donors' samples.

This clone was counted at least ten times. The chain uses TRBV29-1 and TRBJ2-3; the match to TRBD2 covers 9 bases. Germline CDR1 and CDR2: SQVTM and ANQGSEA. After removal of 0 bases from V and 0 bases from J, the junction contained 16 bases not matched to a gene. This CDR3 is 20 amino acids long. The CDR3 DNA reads TGCAGCGTTGAAGATCGGGGCGAAACTAGCGGGTTTCTCAGCACAGATACGCAGTATTTT. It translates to CSVEDRGETSGFLSTDTQYF.

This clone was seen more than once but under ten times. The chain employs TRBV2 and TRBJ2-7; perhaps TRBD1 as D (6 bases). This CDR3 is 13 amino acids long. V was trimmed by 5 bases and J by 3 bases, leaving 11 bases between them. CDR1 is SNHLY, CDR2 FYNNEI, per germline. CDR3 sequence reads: CASSILQGYEQYF. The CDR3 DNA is TGTGCCAGCAGTATATTACAGGGCTACGAGCAGTACTTC.

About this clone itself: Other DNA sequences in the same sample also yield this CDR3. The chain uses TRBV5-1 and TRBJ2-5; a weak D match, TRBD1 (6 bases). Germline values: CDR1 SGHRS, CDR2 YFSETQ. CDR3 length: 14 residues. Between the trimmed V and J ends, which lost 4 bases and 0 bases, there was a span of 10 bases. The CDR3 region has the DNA TGCGCCAGCAGCCTCCAGGGGTACCAAGAGACCCAGTACTTC. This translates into CASSLQGYQETQYF.

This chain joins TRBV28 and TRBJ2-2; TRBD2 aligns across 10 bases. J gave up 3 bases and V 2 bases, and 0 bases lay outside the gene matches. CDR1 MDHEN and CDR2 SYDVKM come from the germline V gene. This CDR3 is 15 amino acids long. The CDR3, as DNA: TGTGCCAGCAGTTTACTAGCGGGAGACACCGGGGAGCTGTTTTTT. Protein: CASSLLAGDTGELFF. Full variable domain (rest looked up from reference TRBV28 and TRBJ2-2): DVKVTQSSRYLVKRTGEKVFLECVQDMDHENMFWYRQDPGLGLRLIYFSYDVKMKEKGDIPEGYSVSREKKERFSLILESASTNQTSMYLCASSLLAGDTGELFFGEGSRLTVL.

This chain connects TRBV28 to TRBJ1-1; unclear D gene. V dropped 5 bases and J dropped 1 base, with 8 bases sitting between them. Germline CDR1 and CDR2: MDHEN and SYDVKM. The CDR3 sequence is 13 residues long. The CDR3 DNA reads TGTGCCAGCAGTCCGACACCGAACACTGAAGCTTTCTTT. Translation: CASSPTPNTEAFF.

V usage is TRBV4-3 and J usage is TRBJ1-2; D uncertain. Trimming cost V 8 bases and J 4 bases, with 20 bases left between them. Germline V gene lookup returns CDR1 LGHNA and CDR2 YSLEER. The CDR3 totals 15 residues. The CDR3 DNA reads TGCGCCAGCCAGCCGGAGAAAAAGACCGGCTATGGCTACACCTTC. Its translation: CASQPEKKTGYGYTF.

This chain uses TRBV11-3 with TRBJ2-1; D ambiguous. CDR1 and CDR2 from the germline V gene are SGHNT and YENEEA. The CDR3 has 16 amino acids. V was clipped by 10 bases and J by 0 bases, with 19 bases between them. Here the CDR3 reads CATPRKRPSSYNEQFF. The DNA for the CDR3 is TGTGCCACCCCGAGAAAGCGTCCAAGCTCCTACAATGAGCAGTTCTTC.

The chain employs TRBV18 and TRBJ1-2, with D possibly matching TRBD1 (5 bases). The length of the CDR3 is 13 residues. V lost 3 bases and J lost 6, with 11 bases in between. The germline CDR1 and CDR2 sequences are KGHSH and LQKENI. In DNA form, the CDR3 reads TGTGCCAGCTCACCGGCGGGGGAAGATGGCTACACCTTC. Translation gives CASSPAGEDGYTF.

The CDR3 DNA follows: TGTGCCAGCAGCCCCTTCGCCGCTGAAGCTTTCTTT. Translation: CASSPFAAEAFF. V is TRBV7-2 and J is TRBJ1-1; D uncertain. Germline lookup yields CDR1 SGHTA and CDR2 FQGNSA. Trimming pared 5 bases from V and 6 bases from J, leaving 10 bases between. CDR3 size: 12 residues.

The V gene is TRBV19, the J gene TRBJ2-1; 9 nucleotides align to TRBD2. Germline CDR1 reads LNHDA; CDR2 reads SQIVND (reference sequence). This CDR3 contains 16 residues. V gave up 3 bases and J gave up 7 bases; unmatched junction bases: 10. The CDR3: CASSIPDSGSRNEQFF. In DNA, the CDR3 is TGTGCCAGTAGTATCCCTGATAGCGGGAGTCGTAATGAGCAGTTCTTC.

The CDR3: CASSRGLLEREQYF. CDR3 nucleotides: TGCGCCAGCAGCCGTGGACTACTTGAGCGCGAGCAGTACTTC. The chain has TRBV4-1 and TRBJ2-7, with D possibly matching TRBD2 (6 bases). CDR1 is MGHRA and CDR2 is YSYEKL in the germline V gene. With 4 bases removed from V and 6 bases from J, the gap between germline ends came to 16 bases. The CDR3 runs to 14 residues.

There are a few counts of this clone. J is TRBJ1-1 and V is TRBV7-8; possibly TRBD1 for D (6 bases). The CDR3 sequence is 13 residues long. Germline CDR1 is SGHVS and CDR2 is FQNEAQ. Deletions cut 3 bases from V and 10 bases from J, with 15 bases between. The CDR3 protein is CASSLVGDTGAFF. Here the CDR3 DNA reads TGTGCCAGCAGCTTGGTGGGGGACACAGGAGCTTTCTTT.

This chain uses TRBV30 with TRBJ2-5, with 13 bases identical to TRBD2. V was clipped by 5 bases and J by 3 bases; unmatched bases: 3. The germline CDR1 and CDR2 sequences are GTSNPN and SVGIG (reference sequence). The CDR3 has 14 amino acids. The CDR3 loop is CAWGTSGDKETQYF. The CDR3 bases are TGTGCCTGGGGGACTAGCGGGGATAAAGAGACCCAGTACTTC. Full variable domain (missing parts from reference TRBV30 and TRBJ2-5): SQTIHQWPATLVQPVGSPLSLECTVEGTSNPNLYWYRQAAGRGLQLLFYSVGIGQISSEVPQNLSASRPQDRQFILSSKKLLLSDSGFYLCAWGTSGDKETQYFGPGTRLLVL.

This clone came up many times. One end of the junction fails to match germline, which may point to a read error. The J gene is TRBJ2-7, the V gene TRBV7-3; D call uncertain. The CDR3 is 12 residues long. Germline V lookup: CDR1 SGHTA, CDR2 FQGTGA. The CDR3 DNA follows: TGTGCCAGCAGCCAAGGCCCCGAGCAGGTTCCCTTC. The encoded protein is CASSQGPEQVPF.

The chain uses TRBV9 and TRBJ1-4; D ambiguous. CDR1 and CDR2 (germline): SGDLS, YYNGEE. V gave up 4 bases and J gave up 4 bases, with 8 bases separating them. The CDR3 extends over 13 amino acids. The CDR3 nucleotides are TGTGCCAGCAGCCGATGGCTTAATGAAAAACTGTTTTTT. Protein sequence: CASSRWLNEKLFF.

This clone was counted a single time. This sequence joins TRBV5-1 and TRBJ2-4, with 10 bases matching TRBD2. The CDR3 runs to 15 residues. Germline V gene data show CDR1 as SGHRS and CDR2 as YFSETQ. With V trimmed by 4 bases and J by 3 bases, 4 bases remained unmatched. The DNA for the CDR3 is TGCGCCAGCAGCCCACTAGCGGGGTACAAAAACATTCAGTACTTC. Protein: CASSPLAGYKNIQYF.

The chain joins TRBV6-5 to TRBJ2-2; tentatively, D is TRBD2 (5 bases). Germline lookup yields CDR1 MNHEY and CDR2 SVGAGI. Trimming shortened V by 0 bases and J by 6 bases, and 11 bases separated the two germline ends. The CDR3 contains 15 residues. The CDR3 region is CASSYSRTRAGELFF. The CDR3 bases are TGTGCCAGCAGTTACTCGAGAACTAGGGCCGGGGAGCTGTTTTTT.